The clone carrying this TCR beta chain appeared a few times. In germline, CDR1 is DFQATT, CDR2 SNEGSKA (reference sequence). The CDR3 loop spans 13 amino acids. Trimming removed 0 bases from V and 6 bases from J; junction bases left unmatched: 5. These data originate in a study of molecular identifiers for immune sequencing clone quantification. Each CDR3 protein is one row after TCRdb ran MiXCR on the PCR reads. The sample yields about 330,000 distinct CDR3 sequences, about 23% seen once. This sequence joins TRBV20-1 and TRBJ2-7; 7 bases fit TRBD1. Material for sequencing was naive CD8+ T cells from blood, with Jurkat cell RNA spiked in. Subset noted: FACS-sorted CD8+CD4-CCR7+CD45RA+ naive T cells. The source of this sequence is a human donor in good health. Some libraries in this study had Jurkat cell RNA spiked in. CDR3 region: CSARDSDRVEQYF. CDR3 nucleotides: TGCAGTGCTAGAGACTCAGACAGGGTCGAGCAGTACTTC.